This is a list of T cell receptor beta chains from one sample in a study of blood T cell repertoires in COVID-19. Profiling relied on immunoSEQ multiplex PCR, and the TCRdb table lists in-frame clones only, not all of them. The profile shows over 300,000 clones, approximately 90% of them singletons. Sequenced material: PBMCs or T cells enriched from blood (not recorded which). The receptors come from a woman aged 30 to 39 who had recovered from COVID-19. The CDR3 runs from the conserved cysteine through the conserved F or W. Each record gives: J gene, D gene, V gene, clone size, CDR3 DNA, CDR3 protein. D genes are given only for firm matches. The size entry is marked missing in some rows and otherwise reads once, few, many or a size class.

J gene: TRBJ1-1; D gene: TRBD1; V gene: TRBV7-9; clone size: once; CDR3 DNA: TGTGCCAGCAGCTTTGGACAGGGGGAAGCTTTCTTT; CDR3 protein: CASSFGQGEAFF
J gene: TRBJ2-2; D gene: NA; V gene: TRBV5-1; clone size: NA; CDR3 DNA: TGCGCCAGCAGCTTGGGGGCGGGTACGAACACCGGGGAGCTGTTTTTT; CDR3 protein: CASSLGAGTNTGELFF
J gene: TRBJ1-1; D gene: NA; V gene: TRBV5-5; clone size: few; CDR3 DNA: TGTGCCAGCAGCCCAGATACAGGGTGGAACACTGAAGCTTTCTTT; CDR3 protein: CASSPDTGWNTEAFF
J gene: TRBJ1-1; D gene: NA; V gene: TRBV5-1; clone size: NA; CDR3 DNA: TGCGCCAGCAGCTTGGCTCAGGGGCAGAACACTGAAGCTTTCTTT; CDR3 protein: CASSLAQGQNTEAFF
J gene: TRBJ2-5; D gene: NA; V gene: TRBV5-4; clone size: NA; CDR3 DNA: TGTGCCAGCAGCTTGGCCAGTATTAGCCCCACGCAGACCCAGTACTTC; CDR3 protein: CASSLASISPTQTQYF
J gene: TRBJ1-3; D gene: NA; V gene: TRBV30; clone size: NA; CDR3 DNA: TGTGCCTGGAGCCCGGAGTCCCGATCGGGGACCATATATTTT; CDR3 protein: CAWSPESRSGTIYF
J gene: TRBJ2-1; D gene: NA; V gene: TRBV14; clone size: NA; CDR3 DNA: TGTGCCAGCAGCCAAGTGGGGGGTGAGCAGTTCTTC; CDR3 protein: CASSQVGGEQFF
J gene: TRBJ2-2; D gene: NA; V gene: TRBV5-5; clone size: NA; CDR3 DNA: TGTGCCAGCAGCAAGAGAGGGGGAGTGGCCGGGGAGCTGTTTTTT; CDR3 protein: CASSKRGGVAGELFF
J gene: TRBJ2-7; D gene: TRBD1; V gene: TRBV5-4; clone size: NA; CDR3 DNA: TGTGCCAGCAGCCGACAGGGTGGGTCCTACGAGCAGTACTTC; CDR3 protein: CASSRQGGSYEQYF
J gene: TRBJ1-2; D gene: NA; V gene: TRBV7-2; clone size: NA; CDR3 DNA: TGTGCCAGCAGCTTACTGGGGGCTTATGGCTACACCTTC; CDR3 protein: CASSLLGAYGYTF
J gene: TRBJ1-5; D gene: NA; V gene: TRBV2; clone size: NA; CDR3 DNA: TGTGCCAGCAGTGAAGGCAGGCTCAATCAGCCCCAGCATTTT; CDR3 protein: CASSEGRLNQPQHF